This paragraph reports one T cell receptor beta chain. TCRdb's table, derived via immunoSEQ multiplex PCR, lists solely in-frame clones and lacks some. The table includes 95,000 to 150,000 clones, roughly 91% detected once. Unmatched junction bases numbered 2, after V lost 2 bases and J lost 2 bases. The CDR3 sequence is 16 residues long. Germline CDR1 is LNHNV and CDR2 is YYDKDF (reference sequence). This sample is part of a study of control samples from healthy donors and cancer patients. V and J are TRBV15 and TRBJ2-6, with 8 bases matching TRBD1. The TCR was taken from a man in his forties in good health. The sample taken for sequencing was blood. The CDR3 nucleotides read TGTGCCACCAGCAGATCCAGGGGGCCTGGGGCCAACGTCCTGACTTTC. Translating gives CATSRSRGPGANVLTF.